This T cell receptor (beta chain) was recovered during a study of chemoradiotherapy in HPV16-positive cancers. TCRdb's copy holds only in-frame clones and misses some; the assay was immunoSEQ multiplex PCR. In the table there are just under 5,000 clones, about 91% of which are singletons. This clone counts as large. The V end lost 2 bases, the J end lost 11 bases, and 19 bases lay between the germline ends. Germline V gene lookup returns CDR1 SGHRS and CDR2 YFSETQ. This CDR3 comprises 14 residues. The V and J genes are TRBV5-1 and TRBJ1-1; D might be TRBD1 (5 bases). The TCR was taken from a human donor with HPV-associated anogenital cancer. Sequenced material: tumor tissue, taken from a patient who underwent chemoradiotherapy. This CDR3 is CASSFGTYKLEAFF. CDR3 DNA: TGCGCCAGCAGCTTCGGGACCTATAAATTGGAGGCTTTCTTT.